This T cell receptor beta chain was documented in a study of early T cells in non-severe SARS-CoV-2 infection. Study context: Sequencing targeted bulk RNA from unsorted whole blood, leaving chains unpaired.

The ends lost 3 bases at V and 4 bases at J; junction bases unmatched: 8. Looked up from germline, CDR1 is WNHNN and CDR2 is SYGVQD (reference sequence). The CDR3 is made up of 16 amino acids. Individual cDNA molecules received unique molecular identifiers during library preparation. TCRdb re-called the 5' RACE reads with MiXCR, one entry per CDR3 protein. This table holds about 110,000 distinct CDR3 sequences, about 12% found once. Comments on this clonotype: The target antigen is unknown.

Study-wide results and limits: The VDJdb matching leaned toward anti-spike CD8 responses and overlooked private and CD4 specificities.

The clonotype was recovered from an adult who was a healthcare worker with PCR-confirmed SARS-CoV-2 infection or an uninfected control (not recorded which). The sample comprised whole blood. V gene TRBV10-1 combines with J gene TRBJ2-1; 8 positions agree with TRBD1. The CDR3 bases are TGCGCCAGCAGTGAAAACCAGGGGGCAGGGTACAATGAGCAGTTCTTC. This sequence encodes CASSENQGAGYNEQFF.